This record looks at one T cell receptor (beta chain) sequence and its context. The target antigen is unknown. The authors loaded about 200 ng DNA, tens of thousands of T cell genomes, into sorted-subset replicate PCRs. Data came from immunoSEQ multiplex PCR; TCRdb stores just in-frame clones and leaves some out. The sample holds over 2 million clones; 85% to 95% are singletons and the top ten take more than 0.1%. The data were obtained in a study of shared clonotypes between healthy human individuals. Germline V gene lookup returns CDR1 SGHRS and CDR2 YFSETQ. This CDR3 has 14 amino acids. V lost 2 bases to trimming and J lost 9 bases, with 12 bases between them. Overall study findings and caveats: Clonotype sharing across donors was expected to vary with sequencing depth.

All the donors were Caucasian adults who lived in Nashville, Tennessee. The sequence came from a man younger than 30 in good health. The V and J genes are TRBV5-1 and TRBJ1-6; no firm D call. Sequenced: naive CD4+ T cells sorted from blood. The subset denotes: CD45RA+ positively selected. This chain's CDR3 is CASSFSETGSPLHF. In DNA, the CDR3 is TGCGCCAGCAGCTTTTCGGAAACGGGTTCACCCCTCCACTTT.